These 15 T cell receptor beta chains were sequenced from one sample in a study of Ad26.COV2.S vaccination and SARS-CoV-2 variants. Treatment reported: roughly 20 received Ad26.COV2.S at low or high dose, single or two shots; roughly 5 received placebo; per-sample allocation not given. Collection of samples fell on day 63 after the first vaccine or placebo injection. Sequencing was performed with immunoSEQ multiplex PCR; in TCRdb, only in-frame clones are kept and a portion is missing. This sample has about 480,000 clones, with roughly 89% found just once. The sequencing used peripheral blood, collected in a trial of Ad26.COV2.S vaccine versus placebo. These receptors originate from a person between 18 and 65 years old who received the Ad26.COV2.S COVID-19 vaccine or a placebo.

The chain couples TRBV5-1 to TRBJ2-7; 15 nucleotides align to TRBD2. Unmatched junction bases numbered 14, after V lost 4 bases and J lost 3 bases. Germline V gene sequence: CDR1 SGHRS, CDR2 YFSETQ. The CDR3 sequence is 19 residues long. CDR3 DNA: TGCGCCAGCAGCGGGGGACTAGCGGGAGGTACCGATTCTTTCTACGAGCAGTACTTC. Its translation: CASSGGLAGGTDSFYEQYF.

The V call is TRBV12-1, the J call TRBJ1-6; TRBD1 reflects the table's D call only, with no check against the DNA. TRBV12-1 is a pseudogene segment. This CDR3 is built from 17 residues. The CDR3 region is CASSFRTGALYNSPLHF. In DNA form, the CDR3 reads TGTGCCAGCAGCTTTAGGACAGGGGCCTTATATAATTCACCCCTCCACTTT.

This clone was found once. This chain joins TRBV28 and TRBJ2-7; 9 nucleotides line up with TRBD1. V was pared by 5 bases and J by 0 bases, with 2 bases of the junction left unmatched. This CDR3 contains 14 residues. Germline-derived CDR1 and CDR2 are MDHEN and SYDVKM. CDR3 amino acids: CASSMTGGSYEQYF. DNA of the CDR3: TGTGCCAGCAGTATGACAGGGGGCTCCTACGAGCAGTACTTC. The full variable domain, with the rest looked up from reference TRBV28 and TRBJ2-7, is DVKVTQSSRYLVKRTGEKVFLECVQDMDHENMFWYRQDPGLGLRLIYFSYDVKMKEKGDIPEGYSVSREKKERFSLILESASTNQTSMYLCASSMTGGSYEQYFGPGTRLTVT.

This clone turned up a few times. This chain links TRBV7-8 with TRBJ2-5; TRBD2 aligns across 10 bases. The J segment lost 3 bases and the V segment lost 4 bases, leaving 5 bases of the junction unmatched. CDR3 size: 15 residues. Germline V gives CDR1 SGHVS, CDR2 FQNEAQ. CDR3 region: CASSSGTSEKETQYF. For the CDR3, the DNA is TGTGCCAGCAGCTCCGGGACTAGCGAAAAAGAGACCCAGTACTTC.

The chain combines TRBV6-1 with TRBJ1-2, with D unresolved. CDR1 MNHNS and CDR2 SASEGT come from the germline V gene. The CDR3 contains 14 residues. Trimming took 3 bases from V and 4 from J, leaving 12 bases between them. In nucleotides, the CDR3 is TGTGCCAGCAGTGATGCCCCCGACGTCTATGGCTACACCTTC. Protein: CASSDAPDVYGYTF.

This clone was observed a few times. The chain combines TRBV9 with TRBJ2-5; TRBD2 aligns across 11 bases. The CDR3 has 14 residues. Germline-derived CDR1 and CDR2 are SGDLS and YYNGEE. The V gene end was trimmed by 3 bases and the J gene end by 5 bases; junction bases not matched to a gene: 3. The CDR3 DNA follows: TGTGCCAGCAGCGCCTGGACTAGCGGGGAGACCCAGTACTTC. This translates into CASSAWTSGETQYF.

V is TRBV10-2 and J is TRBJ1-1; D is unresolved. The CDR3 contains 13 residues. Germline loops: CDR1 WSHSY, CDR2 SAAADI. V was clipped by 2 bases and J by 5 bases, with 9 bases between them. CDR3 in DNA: TGCGCCAGCAGTGAGACGCTGTGGACTGAAGCTTTCTTT. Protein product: CASSETLWTEAFF.

CDR3 protein: CARYYRLSGNTIYF. The DNA of the CDR3 is TGTGCCAGATACTACCGGCTCTCTGGAAACACCATATATTTT. The genes are TRBV6-9 and TRBJ1-3, with D unresolved. Between the trimmed V and J ends, which lost 9 bases and 0 bases, there was a span of 12 bases. Germline V gene sequence: CDR1 MNHGY, CDR2 SVAAGI. The CDR3 has 14 residues.

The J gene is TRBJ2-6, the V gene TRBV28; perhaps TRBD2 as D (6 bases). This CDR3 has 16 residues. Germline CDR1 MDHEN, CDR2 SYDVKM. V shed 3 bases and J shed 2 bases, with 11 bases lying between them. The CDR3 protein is CASSFIGTAGANVLTF. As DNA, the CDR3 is TGTGCCAGCAGTTTCATCGGGACTGCTGGGGCCAACGTCCTGACTTTC.

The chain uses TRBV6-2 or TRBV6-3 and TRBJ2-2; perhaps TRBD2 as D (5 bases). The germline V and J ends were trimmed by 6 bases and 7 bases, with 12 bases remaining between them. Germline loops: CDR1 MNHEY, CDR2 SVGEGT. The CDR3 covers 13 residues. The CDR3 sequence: CASSQGSFGELFF. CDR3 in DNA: TGTGCCAGCAGCCAAGGGAGTTTCGGGGAGCTGTTTTTT.

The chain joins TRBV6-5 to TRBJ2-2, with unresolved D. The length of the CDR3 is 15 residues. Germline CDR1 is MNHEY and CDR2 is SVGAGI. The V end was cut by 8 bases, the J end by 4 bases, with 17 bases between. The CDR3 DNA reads TGTGCCAGCGCCAGAGGTGCGGTATTCACCGGGGAGCTGTTTTTT. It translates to CASARGAVFTGELFF.

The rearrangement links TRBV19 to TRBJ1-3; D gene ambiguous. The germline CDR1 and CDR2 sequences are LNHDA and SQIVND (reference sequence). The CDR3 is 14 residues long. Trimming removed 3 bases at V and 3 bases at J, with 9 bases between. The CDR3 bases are TGTGCCAGTAGTATGGACGGCGTTGGAAACACCATATATTTT. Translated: CASSMDGVGNTIYF.

The CDR3 bases are TGTGCCAGCAGCCCCGGGACAGGAGGTTACGAGCAGTACTTC. Translating gives CASSPGTGGYEQYF. J is TRBJ2-7 and V is TRBV7-6, with TRBD1 matching 8 bases. V trimming: 5 bases; J trimming: 4 bases; junction bases outside the gene matches: 7. The CDR3 is 14 residues long. Germline CDR1 reads SGHVS; CDR2 reads FNYEAQ.

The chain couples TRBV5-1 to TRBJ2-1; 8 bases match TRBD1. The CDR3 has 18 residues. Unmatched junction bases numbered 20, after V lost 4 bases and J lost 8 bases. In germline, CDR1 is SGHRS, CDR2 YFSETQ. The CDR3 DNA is TGCGCCAGCAGCCAAGCCTTCCCGGGACAGGTATTTGCGGATGAGCAGTTCTTC. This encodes CASSQAFPGQVFADEQFF.

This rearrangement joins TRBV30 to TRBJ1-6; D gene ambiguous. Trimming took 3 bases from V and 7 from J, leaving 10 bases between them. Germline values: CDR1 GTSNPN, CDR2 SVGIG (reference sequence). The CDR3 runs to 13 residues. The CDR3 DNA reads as TGTGCCTGGAGCTCAGCAAGAAATTCACCCCTCCACTTT. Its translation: CAWSSARNSPLHF.